This T cell receptor beta chain was captured in a study of shared clonotypes between healthy human individuals. As regards this clone: Its cognate antigen is unknown.

A CD45RA+ naive subset and a CD45RA-negative memory subset were split from CD4+ cells. Some clones are missing from TCRdb's copy, which holds only in-frame ones; the method was immunoSEQ multiplex PCR. This sample has approximately 940,000 clones, with 70% to 85% found just once. Findings and caveats of the study: Some clonotypes were shared by all four sorted-subset donors, while others were not shared. The non-shared ones had lower generation probabilities than the shared ones.

Germline lookup yields CDR1 LNHNV and CDR2 YYDKDF (reference sequence). This CDR3 contains 17 residues. Between the trimmed V and J ends, which lost 4 bases and 0 bases, there was a span of 16 bases. Sequencing input: memory CD4+ T cells sorted from blood. Described subset: CD45RA-negative fraction. The chain recombines TRBV15 with TRBJ1-5, with unresolved D. The TCR was taken from a man in his late teens or twenties in good health. The CDR3 region is CATSTLSGVYSNQPQHF. In DNA, the CDR3 is TGTGCCACCAGCACCCTGAGTGGAGTTTATAGCAATCAGCCCCAGCATTTT.